One and the same sample provided the 16 T cell receptor beta chains below, sequenced in a study of blood T cell repertoires in COVID-19 (TCRdb year 2020). The library was generated by the immunoSEQ multiplex PCR assay. TCRdb obtained this table from immuneACCESS and retained in-frame rearrangements with V and J assigned. These tables miss some clones; where compared with another copy, unresolved V genes account for less than half of the shortfall, and the remainder is unexplained. The sample includes roughly 13,000 clones, with around 89% observed a single time. Less than 3.5% of the sample lies in the top ten. Input material: peripheral blood. The source is a human donor in a cohort sampled during active COVID-19.

The rearrangement links TRBV20-1 to TRBJ1-5; weak D call: TRBD1 (5 bases). This CDR3 has 13 residues. Trimming removed 3 bases at V and 5 bases at J, with 11 bases between. The germline V gene encodes CDR1 DFQATT and CDR2 SNEGSKA (reference sequence). In DNA, the CDR3 is TGCAGTGCTAGTATGGACAAGGATCAGCCCCAGCATTTT. Its translation: CSASMDKDQPQHF.

The rearrangement links TRBV7-8 to TRBJ1-2; D ambiguous. The CDR3 loop spans 12 amino acids. The V and J ends lost 5 bases and 8 bases respectively, with 12 bases between them. Looked up from germline, CDR1 is SGHVS and CDR2 is FQNEAQ. The CDR3: CASSPGVGGYTF. CDR3 in DNA: TGTGCCAGCAGCCCGGGAGTCGGAGGCTACACCTTC.

The rearrangement links TRBV24-1 to TRBJ2-5; 7 bases agree with TRBD1. The CDR3 is 17 amino acids. Looked up from germline, CDR1 is KGHDR and CDR2 is SFDVKD. V shed 4 bases and J 4 bases; nucleotides not matched to a gene: 14. This CDR3 reads CATSETDPGTVVETQYF. Here the CDR3 DNA reads TGTGCCACCAGTGAGACGGACCCCGGGACAGTGGTAGAGACCCAGTACTTC.

The chain has TRBV7-9 and TRBJ2-6, with no clear D. Germline CDR1 reads SEHNR; CDR2 reads FQNEAQ (reference sequence). The CDR3 sequence is 12 residues long. CDR3: CVGFSGANVLTF. DNA of the CDR3: TGTGTCGGGTTTTCTGGGGCCAACGTCCTGACTTTC.

The table lists this clone with a count of one. The chain has TRBV5-4 and TRBJ1-1, with D possibly TRBD1 on 5 matching bases. Per germline, CDR1 SGHNT and CDR2 YYREEE (reference sequence). The CDR3 contains 15 residues. V gave up 4 bases and J gave up 2 bases, with 15 bases separating them. The CDR3 DNA reads as TGTGCCAGCAGCCCCTCGCGAGGGACTAACACTGAAGCTTTCTTT. Protein sequence: CASSPSRGTNTEAFF.

This chain links TRBV7-3 with TRBJ2-1; TRBD2 aligns across 16 bases. V was clipped by 5 bases and J by 7 bases; unmatched bases: 17. The CDR3 has 20 amino acids. The germline V gene has CDR1 SGHTA and CDR2 FQGTGA. The CDR3, as DNA: TGTGCCAGCAGCAGGTCCCCGGGACTAGCGGGGGGGCCGGGTCAGAATGAGCAGTTCTTC. It translates to CASSRSPGLAGGPGQNEQFF.

The chain carries TRBV19 and TRBJ2-3, with TRBD1 matching over 7 bases. This CDR3 spans 14 amino acids. V dropped 5 bases and J dropped 5; count of bases not matched to a gene: 7. The V gene's germline CDR1 is LNHDA and CDR2 SQIVND (reference sequence). The DNA for the CDR3 is TGTGCCAGTAGTGCCAGACAGGGAAGAGATACGCAGTATTTT. This gives the protein CASSARQGRDTQYF.

This clone has only one observation. This chain joins TRBV9 and TRBJ1-6; D call uncertain. Looked up from germline, CDR1 is SGDLS and CDR2 is YYNGEE. The CDR3 consists of 14 residues. V was clipped by 0 bases and J by 6 bases, with 7 bases between them. This CDR3 reads CASSVGAFNSPLHF. The CDR3 DNA reads as TGTGCCAGCAGCGTAGGAGCCTTTAATTCACCCCTCCACTTT.

This chain links TRBV29-1 with TRBJ2-5; D may be TRBD2 (5 bases). Trimming took off 8 bases at V and 3 bases at J, with 13 bases between the two ends. The CDR3 extends over 12 amino acids. Germline V CDR1 and CDR2: SQVTM, ANQGSEA. CDR3 in DNA: TGCAGCTATATTACCGGGGAAGAGACCCAGTACTTC. It encodes CSYITGEETQYF.

This chain uses TRBV19 with TRBJ1-4, with TRBD1 matching over 7 bases. The length of the CDR3 is 17 residues. From germline, CDR1 is LNHDA and CDR2 SQIVND (reference sequence). Trimming cost V 4 bases and J 5 bases; bases outside gene matches: 13. The CDR3 protein is CASSTRQGGRKNEKLFF. Here the CDR3 DNA reads TGTGCCAGTAGTACCCGACAGGGTGGAAGAAAAAATGAAAAACTGTTTTTT.

This chain connects TRBV6-5 to TRBJ1-1; TRBD1 agrees at 8 bases. Germline assignment: CDR1 MNHEY and CDR2 SVGAGI. With 7 bases clipped from V and 5 bases from J, the junction kept 12 bases outside the gene matches. CDR3 length: 15 amino acids. CDR3 sequence (DNA): TGTGCCAGCAACGGACAGGGCGCGGGTAAAACTGAAGCTTTCTTT. It yields the protein CASNGQGAGKTEAFF.

This clone rates as medium-sized. CDR3 loop: CASSWGRGNSPLHF. CDR3 DNA sequence: TGTGCCAGTAGTTGGGGCAGGGGCAATTCACCCCTCCACTTT. The V gene is TRBV19, the J gene TRBJ1-6; D might be TRBD1 (6 bases). In germline, CDR1 is LNHDA, CDR2 SQIVND (reference sequence). CDR3 size: 14 residues. The V and J ends lost 5 bases and 7 bases respectively, with 12 bases between them.

A single count supports this clone. Its ends do not fully match the called genes, so a read error is possible. This chain connects TRBV3-1 (or the pseudogene TRBV3-2) to TRBJ1-6, with 7 bases lining up with TRBD1. CDR3 size: 16 residues. Germline V gene lookup returns CDR1 LGHDT and CDR2 YNNKEL (reference sequence). DNA for the CDR3: TGTGCCAGCAGCCAAGTCACAGGGGATCTACATTCGCCCCTCCACTTT. Protein sequence: CASSQVTGDLHSPLHF.

The chain recombines TRBV5-4 with TRBJ2-7; D not resolved. Looked up from germline, CDR1 is SGHNT and CDR2 is YYREEE (reference sequence). The germline V and J ends were trimmed by 0 bases and 2 bases, with 9 bases remaining between them. This CDR3 is 14 amino acids long. The CDR3 spells CASSLVPNAYEQYF. The CDR3 DNA is TGTGCCAGCAGCTTGGTTCCTAACGCCTACGAGCAGTACTTC.

The genes are TRBV10-3 and TRBJ2-1; 11 bases are shared with TRBD2. CDR1 ENHRY and CDR2 SYGVKD come from the germline V gene. The CDR3 is 14 amino acids. Trimming removed 11 bases from V and 8 bases from J; junction bases left unmatched: 11. CDR3 loop: CALRNSGREDEQFF. DNA for the CDR3: TGTGCCCTCCGGAATAGCGGGAGGGAAGATGAGCAGTTCTTC.

This clone was detected only once. The CDR3 DNA reads TGTGCCAGCAGCCAAGGACAGGGGGAAAAACAAGAGACCCAGTACTTC. It specifies CASSQGQGEKQETQYF. The V gene is TRBV4-2, the J gene TRBJ2-5; 9 bases match TRBD1. The germline gives CDR1 LGHNA, CDR2 YNFKEQ. CDR3 length: 16 amino acids. The V and J ends lost 1 base and 2 bases, in that order; junction bases with no gene match: 5.